This T cell receptor (beta chain) is drawn from a study of cytomegalovirus exposure and HLA in healthy donors. Whole-study context: An analysis done earlier identified 120 million or so unique TCR beta sequences from about 179 million T cells.

Findings and limits, study-wide: A few CMV-associated chains were confirmed in vitro to be specific for CMV antigens. HLA alleles showed associations with some 17,000 TCR beta sequences in a later analysis, at a 0.05 false discovery rate. Common viral pathogens seemed to be connected with several of the most significant clusters, according to a later analysis.

As to this clone: What it binds is not known. A much bigger clone sits one base away, suggesting this may be a read error.

Germline trimming cut 4 bases from V and 3 bases from J; bases unmatched to any gene: 2. This CDR3 spans 13 amino acids. From germline, CDR1 is SGHDN and CDR2 FVKESK. Both 60 Vbeta primers and 13 Jbeta primers went into the PCR. The table came from immunoSEQ multiplex PCR; TCRdb's copy has only in-frame clones and leaves some out. The sample has 84,000 or so clones, 65% to 80% seen once; the top ten hold 13%. The origin of this receptor is a human donor in good health. V is TRBV14 and J is TRBJ1-2, with TRBD1 identical over 7 bases. The sequencing input was PBMCs. CDR3 protein: CASSPGQDYGYTF. The DNA for the CDR3 is TGTGCCAGCAGCCCCGGACAGGACTATGGCTACACCTTC.